The 2 T cell receptor beta chains below come from one sample, sequenced in a study of patients and donors after allogeneic stem cell transplantation. TCRdb used MiXCR to reprocess the RT-PCR reads, holding one entry per CDR3 protein. The table has about 160,000 distinct CDR3 sequences, about 40% seen once. The sample taken for sequencing was blood, either unsorted or a sorted T cell fraction (not recorded which). The receptors were gathered from a human donor who was either an allogeneic HSCT recipient or a stem cell or donor lymphocyte infusion donor (not recorded which). It is not recorded whose cells these are; they may come from a transplant donor.

The chain links TRBV5-1 to TRBJ1-2, with 9 bases fitting TRBD1. Germline lookup yields CDR1 SGHRS and CDR2 YFSETQ. Trimming at V came to 4 bases and at J to 6 bases, leaving 4 bases not matched to a gene. CDR3 size: 13 residues. In DNA, the CDR3 is TGCGCCAGCAGCAGGGACAGGGTTGATGGCTACACCTTC. The encoded protein is CASSRDRVDGYTF. The whole variable domain, filled in from reference TRBV5-1 and TRBJ1-2, reads KAGVTQTPRYLIKTRGQQVTLSCSPISGHRSVSWYQQTPGQGLQFLFEYFSETQRNKGNFPGRFSGRQFSNSRSEMNVSTLELGDSALYLCASSRDRVDGYTFGSGTRLTVV.

CDR3 in amino acids: CASSVGLAGVEETQYF. In DNA, the CDR3 is TGTGCCAGCAGCGTGGGACTAGCGGGGGTGGAAGAGACCCAGTACTTC. The V gene is TRBV9, the J gene TRBJ2-5; 14 bases are a match to TRBD2. The CDR3 has 16 residues. Germline values: CDR1 SGDLS, CDR2 YYNGEE. V lost 2 bases, J lost 3 bases, and 3 bases stayed unmatched.